The clone carrying this T cell receptor (beta chain) was counted many times. Its cognate antigen is unknown. The CDR3 spans 15 residues. Per germline, CDR1 SEHNR and CDR2 FQNEAQ (reference sequence). V was trimmed by 2 bases and J by 6 bases, leaving 16 bases between them. Aged 18 to 65, hyperthyroidism patients had been newly diagnosed, with under 2 months' duration. The study amplified TCR beta CDR3 regions using RNA transcripts. Amplification began with first-round RT-PCR using HTBI primers, then second-round multiplex PCR was performed. TCRdb fed the multiplex PCR reads into MiXCR, producing one record per CDR3 protein. The profile shows about 1.2 million distinct CDR3 sequences, around a third of them singletons. The data were obtained in a study of Graves' ophthalmopathy and Graves' hyperthyroidism. Study details: By definition, stable hyperthyroidism involved no ophthalmopathy within 18 months of follow-up. Study-level results: Most clonotypes expanded in thyroid above 0.001 frequency were present in blood too. Ophthalmopathy versus stable hyperthyroidism: 13-signature model gave 85% to 90% sensitivity, 75% to 82% specificity.

This clonotype originated in an adult man with Graves' hyperthyroidism. Sequences were obtained from peripheral blood or thyroid tissue (not recorded which). V gene TRBV7-9 combines with J gene TRBJ1-2; a possible D gene is TRBD1 (5 bases). CDR3 bases: TGTGCCAGCAGCTTAATTGGCAGGGAGGAGGATGGCTACACCTTC. This sequence encodes CASSLIGREEDGYTF.